Each of the 10 T cell receptor beta chains below was sequenced from the same sample in a study of metastatic and nonmetastatic thyroid tumors. Not a single patient had been given any form of treatment at any point before undergoing thyroid surgery. Via MiXCR, TCRdb re-called the PCR reads. This table has 25,000 to 40,000 clones, around 20% appearing once. What was sequenced was blood. The receptors here all came from a female donor with papillary thyroid cancer or a benign thyroid nodule (not recorded which). Some clones in this sample may be carry-over from other donors' samples.

The chain carries TRBV18 and TRBJ1-1; TRBD1 aligns across 7 bases. CDR3 length: 14 residues. Germline CDR1 reads KGHSH; CDR2 reads LQKENI. V trimming: 6 bases; J trimming: 4 bases; junction bases outside the gene matches: 8. The CDR3 DNA reads TGTGCCAGCTCGCCGCAGGGGGTCCGCACTGAAGCTTTCTTT. Translated: CASSPQGVRTEAFF.

This clone was counted ten times or more. This chain connects TRBV7-9 to TRBJ2-7, with D hard to call. The V gene lost 2 bases and the J gene lost 1 base, with 3 bases spanning the gap. Germline V gene lookup returns CDR1 SEHNR and CDR2 FQNEAQ (reference sequence). The CDR3 runs to 12 residues. CDR3 DNA sequence: TGTGCCAGCAGCTTAAAGTCCTACGAGCAGTACTTC. It specifies CASSLKSYEQYF.

This clone was counted only a few times. The chain carries TRBV12-3 or TRBV12-4 and TRBJ2-6; no definite D call. The CDR3 extends over 14 amino acids. V was shortened by 8 bases and J by 2 bases, with 10 bases between the two germline ends. The CDR3 DNA reads TGTGCCAGCGGCCTTCTGGCTGGGGCCAACGTCCTGACTTTC. Protein: CASGLLAGANVLTF.

This clone was detected ten times or more. The chain recombines TRBV11-1 with TRBJ1-6; D unresolved. The V gene lost 5 bases and the J gene lost 5 bases, with 10 bases spanning the gap. The CDR3 spans 14 residues. Germline V CDR1 and CDR2: SGHAT, FQDESV (reference sequence). CDR3 amino acids: CASSRTGNNSPLHF. CDR3 nucleotide sequence: TGTGCCAGCAGCCGGACTGGTAATAATTCACCCCTCCACTTT.

In its sample, this clone was seen a few times. A read error may explain this, as a much larger clone is one base away. The rearrangement uses TRBV12-3 or TRBV12-4 and TRBJ2-2, with D maybe TRBD1 (5 bases). Trimming removed 9 bases at V and 2 bases at J, with 10 bases between. The CDR3 sequence is 13 residues long. The chain's CDR3 is CASRTLNTGELFF. The CDR3, as DNA: TGTGCCAGTCGGACACTTAACACCGGGGAGCTGTTTTTT.

This CDR3 is CASIPLQGGLYGYTF. CDR3 nucleotides: TGTGCCAGCATTCCGCTTCAGGGAGGGCTATATGGCTACACCTTC. The chain combines TRBV6-1 with TRBJ1-2; D might be TRBD1 (5 bases). With 7 bases removed from V and 5 bases from J, the gap between germline ends came to 20 bases. The CDR3 contains 15 residues. The germline gives CDR1 MNHNS, CDR2 SASEGT.

This clone was recorded at least ten times. The V gene is TRBV2, the J gene TRBJ1-4; maybe TRBD1 (5 bases). V was cut by 6 bases and J by 3 bases, with 17 bases left in between. This CDR3 is 16 amino acids long. Per the germline V gene, CDR1 is SNHLY and CDR2 is FYNNEI. The CDR3 sequence is CASRRGANGANEKLFF. The CDR3 DNA is TGTGCCAGCAGGCGTGGGGCCAATGGGGCTAATGAAAAACTGTTTTTT.

By proportion, this clone is medium-sized. This sequence joins TRBV6-2 or TRBV6-3 and TRBJ1-1, with 10 bases identical to TRBD1. CDR3 length: 16 residues. V was clipped by 4 bases and J by 0 bases; unmatched bases: 5. Germline CDR1 MNHEY, CDR2 SVGEGT. The CDR3 spells CASSSLTGGLNTEAFF. The CDR3 coding sequence is TGTGCCAGCAGTTCCTTGACAGGGGGCCTGAACACTGAAGCTTTCTTT.

This clone was seen many times. The chain carries TRBV4-2 and TRBJ1-4; TRBD1 might be the D (6 bases). The CDR3 loop spans 15 amino acids. Trimming shortened V by 1 base and J by 8 bases, and 14 bases separated the two germline ends. Germline CDR1 is LGHNA and CDR2 is YNFKEQ. CDR3 coding DNA: TGTGCCAGCAGCCAAGGGGGGCAGGATAGAGAAAAACTGTTTTTT. This encodes CASSQGGQDREKLFF.

This clone was seen repeatedly, ten times or more. The J gene is TRBJ2-5, the V gene TRBV18; TRBD2 aligns across 7 bases. Germline loops: CDR1 KGHSH, CDR2 LQKENI. The CDR3 totals 15 residues. The trim removed 2 bases at V and 5 bases at J, leaving 8 bases unmatched. CDR3: CASSPWSGGPETQYF. The CDR3 nucleotides read TGTGCCAGCTCACCATGGTCGGGAGGACCGGAGACCCAGTACTTC.